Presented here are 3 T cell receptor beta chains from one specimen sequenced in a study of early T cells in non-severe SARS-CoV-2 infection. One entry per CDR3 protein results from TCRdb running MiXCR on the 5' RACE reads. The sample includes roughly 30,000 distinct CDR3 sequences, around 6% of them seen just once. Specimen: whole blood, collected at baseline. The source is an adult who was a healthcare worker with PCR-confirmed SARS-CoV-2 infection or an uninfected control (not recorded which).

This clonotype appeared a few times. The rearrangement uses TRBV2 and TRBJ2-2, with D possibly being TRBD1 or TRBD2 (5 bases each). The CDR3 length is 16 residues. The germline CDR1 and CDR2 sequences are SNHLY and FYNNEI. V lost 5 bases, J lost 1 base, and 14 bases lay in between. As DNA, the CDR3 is TGTGCCAGCAGTAGGGACCGGACGGTGAACACCGGGGAGCTGTTTTTT. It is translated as CASSRDRTVNTGELFF.

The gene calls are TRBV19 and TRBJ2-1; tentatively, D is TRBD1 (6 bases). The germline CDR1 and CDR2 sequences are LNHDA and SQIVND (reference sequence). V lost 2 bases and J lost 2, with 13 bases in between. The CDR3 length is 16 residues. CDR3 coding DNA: TGTGCCAGTAGTATAATCGGGACATTACCCTACAATGAGCAGTTCTTC. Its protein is CASSIIGTLPYNEQFF.

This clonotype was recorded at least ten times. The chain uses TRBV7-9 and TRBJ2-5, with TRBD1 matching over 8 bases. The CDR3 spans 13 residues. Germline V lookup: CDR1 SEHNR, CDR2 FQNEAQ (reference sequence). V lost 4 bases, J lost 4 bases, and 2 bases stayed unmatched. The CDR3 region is CASSSRGPETQYF. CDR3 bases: TGTGCCAGCAGCTCCAGGGGGCCAGAGACCCAGTACTTC.